Reported below is one TCR beta chain. Its cognate antigen is unknown. The sample is drawn from a study of T cell responses to AZD1222 COVID-19 vaccine. On the study more broadly: Second-dose schedules of about 4 or about 12 weeks were combined. Study results and limitations: Nearly half of spike-specific TCRs reportedly target variant regions that are unmutated in the B.1.351 and B.1.1.7 variants. Compared with day 0, the breadth and depth of the Spike-specific TCR repertoire rose significantly after two doses of AZD1222.

Germline trimming cut 4 bases from V and 3 bases from J; bases unmatched to any gene: 7. CDR1 and CDR2 (germline): SGHNT, YYREEE (reference sequence). This CDR3 contains 15 residues. The method was immunoSEQ multiplex PCR; TCRdb's version includes in-frame clones alone and lacks a portion of them. The profile shows around 99,000 clones, 88% of them singletons. This sample comprised peripheral blood, obtained on day 0 of AZD1222 vaccination. The source of this sequence is an adult in good health. This chain connects TRBV5-4 to TRBJ2-3; 8 nucleotides line up with TRBD2. The CDR3 here is CASSIPGGATDTQYF. The CDR3 DNA is TGTGCCAGCAGCATCCCCGGGGGGGCGACAGATACGCAGTATTTT.